These 3 T cell receptor beta chains originate from one sample sequenced in a study of regulatory T cells in long-lasting Graves disease. Arm-PCR of CDR3 regions and iRepertoire HTBI primers were used to build TCR beta libraries. TCRdb re-called the multiplex PCR reads with MiXCR, one entry per CDR3 protein. Counted here are around 400,000 distinct CDR3 sequences, over 20% occurring once; the ten biggest clones make up 14%. Time point: persistent/refractory GD, antithyroid drugs over 5 years with positive TRAb. Following extraction of RNA from PBMCs, that RNA was used to make the TCR library. The input for sequencing was peripheral blood mononuclear cells (PBMCs), taken when the disease was refractory, from a patient treated with antithyroid drugs. The receptors here all came from a female donor with Graves disease.

The V call is TRBV12-3 or TRBV12-4, the J call TRBJ2-3, with D maybe TRBD1 (6 bases). This CDR3 has 16 amino acids. V lost 4 bases, J lost 6 bases, and 20 bases lay in between. Here the CDR3 DNA reads TGTGCCAGCAGTTCCTCCGGGACACCGACCGCCGATACGCAGTATTTT. This sequence encodes CASSSSGTPTADTQYF.

This clonotype was detected a few times. The chain uses TRBV18 and TRBJ2-5, with D uncertain. Trimming pared 1 base from V and 5 bases from J, leaving 5 bases between. The CDR3 runs 12 residues. Germline CDR1 is KGHSH and CDR2 is LQKENI. CDR3 region: CASSPQKETQYF. CDR3 DNA sequence: TGTGCCAGCTCACCACAAAAGGAGACCCAGTACTTC.

The chain carries TRBV19 and TRBJ1-5; perhaps TRBD1 as D (6 bases). In germline, CDR1 is LNHDA, CDR2 SQIVND (reference sequence). The CDR3 totals 17 residues. Trimming pared 3 bases from V and 1 base from J, leaving 16 bases between. The CDR3 DNA follows: TGTGCCAGTAGTATTGGCGACAACACAGGGAGCAATCAGCCCCAGCATTTT. It translates to CASSIGDNTGSNQPQHF.